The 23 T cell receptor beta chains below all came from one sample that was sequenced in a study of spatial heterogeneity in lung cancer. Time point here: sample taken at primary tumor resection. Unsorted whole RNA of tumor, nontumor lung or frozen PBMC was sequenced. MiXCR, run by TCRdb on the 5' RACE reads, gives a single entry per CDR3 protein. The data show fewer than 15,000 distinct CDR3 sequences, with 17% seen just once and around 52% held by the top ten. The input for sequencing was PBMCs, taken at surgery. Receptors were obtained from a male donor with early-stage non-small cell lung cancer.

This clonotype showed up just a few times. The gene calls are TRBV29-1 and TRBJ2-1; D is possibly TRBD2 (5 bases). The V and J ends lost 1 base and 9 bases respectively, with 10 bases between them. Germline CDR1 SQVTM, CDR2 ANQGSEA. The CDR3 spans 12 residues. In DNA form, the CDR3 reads TGCAGCGTTGAAGGGCGGAGGCTTGAGCAGTTCTTC. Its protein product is CSVEGRRLEQFF.

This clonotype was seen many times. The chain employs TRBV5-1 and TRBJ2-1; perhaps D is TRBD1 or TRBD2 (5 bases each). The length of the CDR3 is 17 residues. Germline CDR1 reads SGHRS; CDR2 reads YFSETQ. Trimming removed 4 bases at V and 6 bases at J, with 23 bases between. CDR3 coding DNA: TGCGCCAGCAGCCTCGGAACCGGGAACCCGAGGGGCAATGAGCAGTTCTTC. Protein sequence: CASSLGTGNPRGNEQFF. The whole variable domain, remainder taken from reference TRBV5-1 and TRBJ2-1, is KAGVTQTPRYLIKTRGQQVTLSCSPISGHRSVSWYQQTPGQGLQFLFEYFSETQRNKGNFPGRFSGRQFSNSRSEMNVSTLELGDSALYLCASSLGTGNPRGNEQFFGPGTRLTVL.

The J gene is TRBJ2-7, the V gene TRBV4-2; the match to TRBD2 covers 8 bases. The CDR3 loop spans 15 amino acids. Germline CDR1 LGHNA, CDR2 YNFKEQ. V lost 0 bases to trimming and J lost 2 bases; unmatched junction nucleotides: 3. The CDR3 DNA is TGTGCCAGCAGCCAAGAAACTAGCGGACCCTACGAGCAGTACTTC. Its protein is CASSQETSGPYEQYF.

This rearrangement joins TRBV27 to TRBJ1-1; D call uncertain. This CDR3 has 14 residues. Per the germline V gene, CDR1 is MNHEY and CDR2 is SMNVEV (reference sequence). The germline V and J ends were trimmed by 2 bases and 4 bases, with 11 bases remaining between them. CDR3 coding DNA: TGTGCCAGCAGTTTAGGTAGGAGGATCACTGAAGCTTTCTTT. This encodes CASSLGRRITEAFF.

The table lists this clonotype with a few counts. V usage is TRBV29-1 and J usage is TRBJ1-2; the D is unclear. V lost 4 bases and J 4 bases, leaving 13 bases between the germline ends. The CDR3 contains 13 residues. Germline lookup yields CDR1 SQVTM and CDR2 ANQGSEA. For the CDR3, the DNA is TGCAGCGTTGTCGGGGAAAGCGGCTATGGCTACACCTTC. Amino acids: CSVVGESGYGYTF. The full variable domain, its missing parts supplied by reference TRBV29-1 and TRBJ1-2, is SAVISQKPSRDICQRGTSLTIQCQVDSQVTMMFWYRQQPGQSLTLIATANQGSEATYESGFVIDKFPISRPNLTFSTLTVSNMSPEDSSIYLCSVVGESGYGYTFGSGTRLTVV.

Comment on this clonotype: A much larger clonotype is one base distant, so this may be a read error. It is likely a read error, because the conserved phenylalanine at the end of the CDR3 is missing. The DNA for the CDR3 is TGTGCCAGCACCCCTTACACTACTAGCGGATCCTACGAGCAGTACTCC. Translation gives CASTPYTTSGSYEQYS. This sequence joins TRBV6-5 and TRBJ2-7, with TRBD2 identical over 8 bases. The germline V gene encodes CDR1 MNHEY and CDR2 SVGAGI. J lost 1 base, V lost 7 bases, and 12 bases had no gene match. This CDR3 spans 16 amino acids.

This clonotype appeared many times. The CDR3 loop is CASSYSTQSYEQYF. Written as DNA, the CDR3 is TGTGCCAGCAGTTACTCGACTCAGTCCTACGAGCAGTACTTC. V and J are TRBV6-5 and TRBJ2-7; D remains unclear. The germline CDR1 and CDR2 sequences are MNHEY and SVGAGI. This CDR3 spans 14 amino acids. V lost 0 bases, J lost 1 base, and 7 bases lay in between.

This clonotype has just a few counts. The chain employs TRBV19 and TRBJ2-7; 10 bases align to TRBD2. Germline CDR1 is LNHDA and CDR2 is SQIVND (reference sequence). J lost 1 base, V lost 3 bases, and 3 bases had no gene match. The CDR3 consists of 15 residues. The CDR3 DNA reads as TGTGCCAGTAGTATTCGGACTAGCGGTTCCTACGAGCAGTACTTC. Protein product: CASSIRTSGSYEQYF.

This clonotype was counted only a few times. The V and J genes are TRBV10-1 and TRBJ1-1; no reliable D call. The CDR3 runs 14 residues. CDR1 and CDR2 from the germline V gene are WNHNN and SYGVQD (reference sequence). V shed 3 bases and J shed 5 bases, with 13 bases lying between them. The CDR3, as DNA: TGCGCCAGCAGTGACCCGGGGATGGAGACTGAAGCTTTCTTT. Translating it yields CASSDPGMETEAFF.

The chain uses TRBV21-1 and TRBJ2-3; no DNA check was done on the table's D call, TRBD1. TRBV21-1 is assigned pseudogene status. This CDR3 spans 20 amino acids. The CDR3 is CASSKEEWGGTSPLTDTQYF. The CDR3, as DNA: TGTGCCAGCAGCAAAGAGGAGTGGGGGGGTACGTCTCCCCTCACAGATACGCAGTATTTT.

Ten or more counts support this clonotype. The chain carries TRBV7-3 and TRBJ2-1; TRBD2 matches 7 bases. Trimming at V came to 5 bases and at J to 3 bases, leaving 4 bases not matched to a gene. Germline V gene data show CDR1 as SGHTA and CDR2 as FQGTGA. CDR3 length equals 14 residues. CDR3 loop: CASSLASGYNEQFF. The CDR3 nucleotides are TGTGCCAGCAGCCTGGCTAGCGGCTACAATGAGCAGTTCTTC.

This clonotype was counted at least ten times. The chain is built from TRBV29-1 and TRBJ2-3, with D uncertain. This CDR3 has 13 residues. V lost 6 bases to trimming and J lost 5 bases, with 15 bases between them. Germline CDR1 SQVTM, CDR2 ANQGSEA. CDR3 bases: TGCAGCGTCGAACTGCAAACGCTAGATACGCAGTATTTT. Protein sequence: CSVELQTLDTQYF.

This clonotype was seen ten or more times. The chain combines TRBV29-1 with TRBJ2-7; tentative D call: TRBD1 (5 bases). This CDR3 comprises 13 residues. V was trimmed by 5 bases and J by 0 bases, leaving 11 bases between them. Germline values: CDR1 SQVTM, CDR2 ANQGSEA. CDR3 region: CSVQDILSYEQYF. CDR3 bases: TGCAGCGTTCAGGACATTCTCTCCTACGAGCAGTACTTC.

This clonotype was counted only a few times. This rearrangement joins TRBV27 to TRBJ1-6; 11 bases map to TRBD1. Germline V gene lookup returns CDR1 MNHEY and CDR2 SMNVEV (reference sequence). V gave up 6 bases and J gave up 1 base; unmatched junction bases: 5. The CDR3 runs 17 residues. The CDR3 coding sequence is TGTGCCAGCAGCCGAGGACAGGGGGCTTCCTATAATTCACCCCTCCACTTT. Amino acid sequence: CASSRGQGASYNSPLHF.

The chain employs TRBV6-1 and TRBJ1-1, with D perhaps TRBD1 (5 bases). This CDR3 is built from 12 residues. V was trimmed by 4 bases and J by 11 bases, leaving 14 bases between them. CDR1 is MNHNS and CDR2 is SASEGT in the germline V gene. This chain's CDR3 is CASSGGPGQAFF. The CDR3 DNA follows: TGTGCCAGCAGTGGGGGACCAGGGCAGGCTTTCTTT.

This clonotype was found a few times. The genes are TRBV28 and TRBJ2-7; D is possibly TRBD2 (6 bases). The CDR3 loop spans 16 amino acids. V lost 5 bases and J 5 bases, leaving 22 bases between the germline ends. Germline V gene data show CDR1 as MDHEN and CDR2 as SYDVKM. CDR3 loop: CASSPLDGGVVHEQYF. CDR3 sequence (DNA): TGTGCCAGCAGTCCTCTTGACGGGGGAGTCGTCCACGAGCAGTACTTC.

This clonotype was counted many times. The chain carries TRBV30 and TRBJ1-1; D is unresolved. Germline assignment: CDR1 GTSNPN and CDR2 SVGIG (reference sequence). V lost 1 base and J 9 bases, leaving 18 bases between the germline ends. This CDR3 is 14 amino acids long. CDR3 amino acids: CAWSADSYSTQAFF. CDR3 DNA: TGTGCCTGGAGTGCTGACTCTTATTCGACTCAAGCTTTCTTT.

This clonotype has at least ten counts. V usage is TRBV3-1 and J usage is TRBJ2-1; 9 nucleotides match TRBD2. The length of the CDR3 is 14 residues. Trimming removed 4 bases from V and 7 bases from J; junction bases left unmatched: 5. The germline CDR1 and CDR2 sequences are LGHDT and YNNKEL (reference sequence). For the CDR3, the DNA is TGTGCCAGCAGCCCGGGACTAGCTGCGAATGAGCAGTTCTTC. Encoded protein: CASSPGLAANEQFF.

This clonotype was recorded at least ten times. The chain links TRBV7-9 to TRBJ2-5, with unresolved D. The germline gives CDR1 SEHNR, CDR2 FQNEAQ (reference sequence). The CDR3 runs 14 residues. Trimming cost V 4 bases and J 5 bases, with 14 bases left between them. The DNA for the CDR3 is TGTGCCAGCAGCTCAACCCCCAGGAAGGAGACCCAGTACTTC. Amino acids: CASSSTPRKETQYF.

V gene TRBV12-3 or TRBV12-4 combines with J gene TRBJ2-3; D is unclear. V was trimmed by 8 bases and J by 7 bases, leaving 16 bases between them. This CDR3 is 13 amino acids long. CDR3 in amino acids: CASRIHLGYTQYF. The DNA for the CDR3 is TGTGCCAGCCGGATCCATCTAGGATATACGCAGTATTTT.

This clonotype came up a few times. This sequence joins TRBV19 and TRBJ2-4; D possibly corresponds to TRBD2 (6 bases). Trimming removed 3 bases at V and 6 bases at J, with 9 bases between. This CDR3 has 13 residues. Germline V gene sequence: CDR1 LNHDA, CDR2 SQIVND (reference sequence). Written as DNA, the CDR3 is TGTGCCAGTAGTATTGGTAGCGGAAACATTCAGTACTTC. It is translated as CASSIGSGNIQYF.

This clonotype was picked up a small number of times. The CDR3 protein is CSAFPKSYPPYNEQFF. The DNA of the CDR3 is TGCAGTGCCTTCCCTAAGAGTTACCCACCATACAATGAGCAGTTCTTC. V and J are TRBV20-1 and TRBJ2-1; no clear D gene. The CDR3 is made up of 16 amino acids. V shed 6 bases and J shed 4 bases, with 22 bases lying between them. CDR1 is DFQATT and CDR2 is SNEGSKA in the germline V gene (reference sequence).

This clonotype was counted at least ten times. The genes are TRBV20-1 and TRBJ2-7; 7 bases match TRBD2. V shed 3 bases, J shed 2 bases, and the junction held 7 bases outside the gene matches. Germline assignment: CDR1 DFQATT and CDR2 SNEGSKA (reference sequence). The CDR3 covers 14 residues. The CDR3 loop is CSASLTSRAYEQYF. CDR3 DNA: TGCAGTGCTAGTCTGACTAGCAGGGCCTACGAGCAGTACTTC.